This T cell receptor (beta chain) was captured by sequencing in a study of blood T cells in healthy people across ages. Study-level points and caveats: Estimates of total diversity, which came from one million sequenced T cells, were considered to be underestimates. Donor CMV status was unknown, possibly confounding expanded clonotype changes.

This CDR3 region has 13 residues. Germline loops: CDR1 SGHAT, CDR2 FQNNGV. V lost 5 bases and J lost 4, with 11 bases in between. The count of this clonotype is one. Its antigen remains unknown. Using a J-beta primer mix together with a sample-barcoded 5' primer, a second PCR was run for 7 to 11 cycles. A template-switch adaptor containing 12 random nucleotides labeled each cDNA molecule. One entry per CDR3 protein results from TCRdb running MiXCR on the 5' RACE reads. The data contain 850,000 to 1,300,000 distinct CDR3 sequences, 40% to 50% of them singletons. Every sample yielded at least 6.5 million isolated PBMCs.

The sequencing sample was made of blood. This clonotype originated in a woman between 55 and 75 years old in good health. The chain couples TRBV11-2 to TRBJ1-1; no clear D gene. CDR3: CASSPSWGTEAFF. The CDR3 region has the DNA TGTGCCAGCAGCCCTAGTTGGGGCACTGAAGCTTTCTTT.